These T cell receptor beta chains were read from a single sample in a study of identical twins. TCRdb processed the 5' RACE reads anew with MiXCR; each CDR3 protein has one entry. This table has approximately 600,000 distinct CDR3 sequences, roughly 7.1% appearing once. This same sample was also taken into another study, of yellow fever vaccine responses in identical twins.

Source material: PBMCs. These receptors all stem from a woman aged 18-29 years in good health. CDR3s include the opening cysteine and the closing phenylalanine or tryptophan. The D gene is left open where the match is weak. For some rows the clone size is stated as once, few or many, or as a class when expanded; others skip it.

clone_size | j_call | d_call | v_call | cdr3_nt | cdr3_aa
- | TRBJ1-6 | - | TRBV3-1 | TGTGCCAGCAGCCAAGGGCGGGAAAATTCACCCCTCCACTTT | CASSQGRENSPLHF
many | TRBJ1-1 | - | TRBV5-1 | TGCGCCAGCAGCTTTGGGCAAATGAACACTGAAGCTTTCTTT | CASSFGQMNTEAFF
few | TRBJ1-2 | - | TRBV9 | TGTGCCAGCAGCGTAGCGTCCGGGGTCCCCTATGGCTACACCTTC | CASSVASGVPYGYTF
- | TRBJ2-2 | - | TRBV7-2 | TGTGCCAGCAGACTCGCGGCGTACACCGGGGAGCTGTTTTTT | CASRLAAYTGELFF
few | TRBJ1-6 | TRBD1 | TRBV3-1 | TGTGCCAGCAGCCCACGGACAGGAAAGAGGAATTCACCCCTCCACTTT | CASSPRTGKRNSPLHF
- | TRBJ1-1 | - | TRBV9 | TGTGCCAGCAGCATAAGCCCAGGGGCTAACACTGAAGCTTTCTTT | CASSISPGANTEAFF
- | TRBJ2-1 | - | TRBV9 | TGTGCCAGCAGCTCTAGGGGGTGGGAGGGTAACAATGAGCAGTTCTTC | CASSSRGWEGNNEQFF
many | TRBJ2-2 | TRBD1 | TRBV5-1 | TGCGCCAGCAGCCCGACAGGGGAATGGAACACCGGGGAGCTGTTTTTT | CASSPTGEWNTGELFF
many | TRBJ1-2 | TRBD1 | TRBV20-1 | TGCAGTGCTAGAACCGGGACAGGTTCCCGATCCAGCTACACCTTC | CSARTGTGSRSSYTF
few | TRBJ2-3 | TRBD1 | TRBV28 | TGTGCCAGCACCCCGGGACAGATCACAGATACGCAGTATTTT | CASTPGQITDTQYF
- | TRBJ2-1 | TRBD2 | TRBV5-6 | TGTGCCAGCAACTGGCGTGCTAGCGGGGGGGCCTATGAGCAGTTCTTC | CASNWRASGGAYEQFF
many | TRBJ2-1 | - | TRBV4-1 | TGCGCCAGCAGCCAAGATCAAGAGTCTTTCAATGAGCAGTTCTTC | CASSQDQESFNEQFF
many | TRBJ2-1 | TRBD1 | TRBV7-9 | TGTGCCAGCAGCTCACAGGGGGCAGGTTACAATGAGCAGTTCTTC | CASSSQGAGYNEQFF
many | TRBJ2-1 | - | TRBV7-8 | TGTGCCAGCAGCTCAAAACTGAGTTGGAGCTCCTACAATGAGCAGTTCTTC | CASSSKLSWSSYNEQFF
few | TRBJ2-5 | - | TRBV4-1 | TGCGCCAGCAGCCAAGCACCGACGGGACAAGTAGCCCTCGGGACCCAGTACTTC | CASSQAPTGQVALGTQYF